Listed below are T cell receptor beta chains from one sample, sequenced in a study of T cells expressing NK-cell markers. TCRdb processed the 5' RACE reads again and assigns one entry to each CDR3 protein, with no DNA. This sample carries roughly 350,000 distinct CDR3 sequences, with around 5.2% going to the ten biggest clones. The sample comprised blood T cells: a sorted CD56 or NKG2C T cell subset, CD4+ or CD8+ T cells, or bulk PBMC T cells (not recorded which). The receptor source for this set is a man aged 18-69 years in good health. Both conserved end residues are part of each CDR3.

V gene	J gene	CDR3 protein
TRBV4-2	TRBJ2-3	CASKGGGTSTDTQYF
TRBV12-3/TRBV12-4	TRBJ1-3	CASSLMANTIYF
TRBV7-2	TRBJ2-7	CASSLNPGGQYEQYF
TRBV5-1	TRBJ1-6	CASSLEGGGTPLHF
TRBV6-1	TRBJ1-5	CASSEIPGNIDQPQHF
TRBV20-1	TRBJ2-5	CSATGLAGGKPQYF
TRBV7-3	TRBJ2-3	CASSLTGLDTQYF
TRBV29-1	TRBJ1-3	CSVSRGNTIYF
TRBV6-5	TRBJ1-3	CASTYSGTGAGNTIYF
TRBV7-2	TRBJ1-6	CASSFLVDNSPLHF
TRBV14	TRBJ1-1	CASSQEEGTGTEAFF
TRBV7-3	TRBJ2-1	CASSLIPRGESSYNEQFF
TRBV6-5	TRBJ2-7	CASSYSSGQAYEQYF
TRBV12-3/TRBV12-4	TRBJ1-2	CASSYEGWGGYTF
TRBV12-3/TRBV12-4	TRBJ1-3	CASRGGAGSGNTIYF
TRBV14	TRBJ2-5	CASSQGLGREETQYF
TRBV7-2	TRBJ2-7	CASKIGTAYEQYF
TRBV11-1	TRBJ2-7	CASSRRTVSYEQYF
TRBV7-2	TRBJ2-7	CASSSQTRMEQYF
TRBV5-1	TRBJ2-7	CASSSTPGQGAFGLYEQYF
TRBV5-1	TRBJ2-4	CASSLDSGTKNIQYF
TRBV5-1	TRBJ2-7	CASSLMGPQNNEQYF
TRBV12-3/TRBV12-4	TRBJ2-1	CASSFRLVREQFF